The T cell receptor (beta chain) under discussion was sequenced for a study of blood T cell repertoires in COVID-19. At the level of the study: COVID-19 samples collected from the United States, Italy and Spain covered acute and convalescent phases.

The data were produced by immunoSEQ multiplex PCR, yet TCRdb's version contains in-frame clones alone and is incomplete. Among approximately 280,000 clones listed, more than 75% were seen once. This CDR3 comprises 15 residues. CDR1 is PRHDT and CDR2 is FYEKMQ in the germline V gene (reference sequence). Trimming removed 6 bases from V and 2 bases from J; junction bases left unmatched: 5. Specimen: peripheral blood. This clonotype originated in a young woman who had recovered from COVID-19. V gene TRBV13 combines with J gene TRBJ1-2, with 11 bases matching TRBD1. This CDR3 is CASRGGQGANYGYTF. CDR3 nucleotides: TGTGCCAGCAGAGGTGGACAGGGGGCCAACTATGGCTACACCTTC.